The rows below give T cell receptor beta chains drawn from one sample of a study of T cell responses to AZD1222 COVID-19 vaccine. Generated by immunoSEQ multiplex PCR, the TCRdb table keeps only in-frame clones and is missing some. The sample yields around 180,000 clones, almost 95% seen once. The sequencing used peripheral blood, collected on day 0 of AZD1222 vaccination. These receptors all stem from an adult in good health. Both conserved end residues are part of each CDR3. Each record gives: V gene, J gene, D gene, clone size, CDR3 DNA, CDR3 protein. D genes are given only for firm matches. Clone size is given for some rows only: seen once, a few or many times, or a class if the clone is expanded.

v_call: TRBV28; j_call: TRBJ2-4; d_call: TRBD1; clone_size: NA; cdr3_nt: TGTGCCAGCAGTCTCCCGGGACAGGGGACCAAAAACATTCAGTACTTC; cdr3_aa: CASSLPGQGTKNIQYF
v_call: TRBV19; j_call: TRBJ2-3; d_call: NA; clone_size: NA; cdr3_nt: TGTGCCAGTAGTAGGGTACAGGGAGCTAGCACAGATACGCAGTATTTT; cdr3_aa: CASSRVQGASTDTQYF
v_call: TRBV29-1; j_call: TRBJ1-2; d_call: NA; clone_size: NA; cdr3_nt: TGCAGCGTTGTAACAGGGAATGGCTACACCTTC; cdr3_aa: CSVVTGNGYTF
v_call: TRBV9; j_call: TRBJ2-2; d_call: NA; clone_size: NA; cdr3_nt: TGTGCCAGCAGCGTAGCCCGCGGGGAGCTGTTTTTT; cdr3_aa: CASSVARGELFF
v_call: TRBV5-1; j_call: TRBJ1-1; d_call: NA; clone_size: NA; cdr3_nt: TGCGCCAGCAGCTTGGGGAGGGCGAACACTGAAGCTTTCTTT; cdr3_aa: CASSLGRANTEAFF
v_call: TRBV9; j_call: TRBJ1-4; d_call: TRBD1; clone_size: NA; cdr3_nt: TGTGCCAGCAGCGTAGGACAGGGCCCGAATGAAAAACTGTTTTTT; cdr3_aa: CASSVGQGPNEKLFF
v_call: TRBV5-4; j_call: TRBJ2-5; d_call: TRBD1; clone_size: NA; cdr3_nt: TGTGCCAGCAGCTTGGAGGGGACAGCTAAGGGGGAGACCCAGTACTTC; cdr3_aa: CASSLEGTAKGETQYF
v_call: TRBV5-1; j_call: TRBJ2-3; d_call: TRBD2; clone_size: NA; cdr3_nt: TGCGCCAGCAGCTGGGGACTAGCGGGCCACACAGATACGCAGTATTTT; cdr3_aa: CASSWGLAGHTDTQYF
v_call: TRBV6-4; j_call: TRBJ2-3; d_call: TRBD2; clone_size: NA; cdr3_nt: TGTGCCAGCAGTGAGCAGAGCGGGAGGGGCGGCACAGATACGCAGTATTTT; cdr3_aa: CASSEQSGRGGTDTQYF
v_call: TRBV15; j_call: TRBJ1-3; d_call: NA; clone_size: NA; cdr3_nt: TGTGCCACCAGCAGAGATCCCTATCCGGTTCTCGGGCAGGCTGGAAACACCATATATTTT; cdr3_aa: CATSRDPYPVLGQAGNTIYF
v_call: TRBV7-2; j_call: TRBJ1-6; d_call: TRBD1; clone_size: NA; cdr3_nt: TGTGCCAGCAGCTTGGCAGGGGGTAATTCACCCCTCCACTTT; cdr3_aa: CASSLAGGNSPLHF
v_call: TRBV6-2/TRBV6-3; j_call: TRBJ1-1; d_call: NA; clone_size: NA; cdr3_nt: TGTGCCAGCAGTTTGGTGGAACTCACTGAAGCTTTCTTT; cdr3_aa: CASSLVELTEAFF
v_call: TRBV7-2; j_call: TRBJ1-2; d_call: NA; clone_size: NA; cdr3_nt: TGTGCCAGCAGCTTAGGTGGACGGCCATCCTCTGGCTACACCTTC; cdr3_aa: CASSLGGRPSSGYTF
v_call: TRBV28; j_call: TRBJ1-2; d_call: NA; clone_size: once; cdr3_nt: TGTGCCAGCAGTTCTAGGGGAGATGGCTACACCTTC; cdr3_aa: CASSSRGDGYTF
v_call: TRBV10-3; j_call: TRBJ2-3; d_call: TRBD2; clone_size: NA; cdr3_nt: TGTGCCACCCGACTAGCGGAGGGCACAGATACGCAGTATTTT; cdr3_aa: CATRLAEGTDTQYF
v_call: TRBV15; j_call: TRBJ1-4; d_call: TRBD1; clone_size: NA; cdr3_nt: TGTGCCACCAGCACAATGGGACAGGGGAATGAAAAACTGTTTTTT; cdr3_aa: CATSTMGQGNEKLFF
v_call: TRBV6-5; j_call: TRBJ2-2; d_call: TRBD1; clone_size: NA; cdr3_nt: TGTGCCAGTCGCAGGGGGCCAAACACCGGGGAGCTGTTTTTT; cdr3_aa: CASRRGPNTGELFF
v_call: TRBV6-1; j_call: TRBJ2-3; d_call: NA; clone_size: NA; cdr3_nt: TGTGCCAGCAGTGAAGTAGGGGGGGCTAGCACAGATACGCAGTATTTT; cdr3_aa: CASSEVGGASTDTQYF
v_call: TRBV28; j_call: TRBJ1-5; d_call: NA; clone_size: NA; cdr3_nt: TGTGCCAGCAGTTTGCGGGGTGGGGTAGGTCAGCCCCAGCATTTT; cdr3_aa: CASSLRGGVGQPQHF
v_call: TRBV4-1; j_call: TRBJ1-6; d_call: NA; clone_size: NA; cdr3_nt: TGCGCCAGCAGCCAAGATCCGAGCTCCTATAATTCACCCCTCCACTTT; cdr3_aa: CASSQDPSSYNSPLHF
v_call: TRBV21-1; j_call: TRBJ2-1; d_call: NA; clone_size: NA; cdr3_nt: TGTGCCAGCAGCAGACAGGGGGCAAGTGAGCAGTTCTTC; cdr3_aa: CASSRQGASEQFF
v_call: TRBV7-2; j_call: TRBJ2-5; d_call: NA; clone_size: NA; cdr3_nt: TGTGCCAGCAGCTCCCCCCCGGGGCGGGAGACCCAGTACTTC; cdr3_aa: CASSSPPGRETQYF
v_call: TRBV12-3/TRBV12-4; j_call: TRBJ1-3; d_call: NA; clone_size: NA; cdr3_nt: TGTGCCAGCAGTGAGGAACCTGGAAACACCATATATTTT; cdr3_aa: CASSEEPGNTIYF
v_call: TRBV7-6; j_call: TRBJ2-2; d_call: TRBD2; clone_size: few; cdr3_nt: TGTGCCAGCAGCCAAATAGCGGGAGGGCCGAAAACCGGGGAGCTGTTTTTT; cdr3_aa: CASSQIAGGPKTGELFF
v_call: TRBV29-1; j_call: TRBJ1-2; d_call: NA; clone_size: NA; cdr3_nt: TGCAGCGTTGATGAAACAGGGAAGGGAACTAACTATGGCTACACCTTC; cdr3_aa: CSVDETGKGTNYGYTF
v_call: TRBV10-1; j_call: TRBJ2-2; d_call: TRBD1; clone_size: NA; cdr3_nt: TGCGCCAGCAGTGAAAGTAGGGGGCGCGACACCGGGGAGCTGTTTTTT; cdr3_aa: CASSESRGRDTGELFF
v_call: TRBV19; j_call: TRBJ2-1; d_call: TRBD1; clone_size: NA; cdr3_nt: TGTGCCAGTAGTATAAACAGGGGCGACGAGCAGTTCTTC; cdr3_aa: CASSINRGDEQFF
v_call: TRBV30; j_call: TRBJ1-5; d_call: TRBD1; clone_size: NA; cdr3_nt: TGTGCCTGGAGTTCGGGACAGGGGGGCGGTCAGCCCCAGCATTTT; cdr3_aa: CAWSSGQGGGQPQHF
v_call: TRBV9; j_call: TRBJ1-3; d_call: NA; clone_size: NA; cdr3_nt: TGTGCCAGCAGCGTAGGAGGGACTACTGGAAACACCATATATTTT; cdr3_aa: CASSVGGTTGNTIYF